Listed here is a single TCR beta chain. Original processing methods: Estimated nucleated cell counts came from reference gene primer amplification. Some clones are missing from TCRdb's copy, which holds only in-frame ones; the method was immunoSEQ multiplex PCR. The V and J calls and the clone size are those of that table, but D and trimming were determined from the DNA. Of some 350,000 clones in the sample, 89% were seen once. These data are taken from a study of blood T cell repertoires in COVID-19. V shed 6 bases, J shed 4 bases, and the junction held 7 bases outside the gene matches. The CDR3 has 14 residues. CDR1 is MNHEY and CDR2 is SVGAGI in the germline V gene.

The chain employs TRBV6-5 and TRBJ1-2, with 8 nucleotides matching TRBD1. Sequenced: peripheral blood. The TCR comes from a woman aged 25 to 39 with COVID-19, enrolled during active disease. CDR3 region: CASSPDRGRYGYTF. The CDR3 region has the DNA TGTGCCAGCAGCCCAGACAGGGGTCGCTATGGCTACACCTTC.